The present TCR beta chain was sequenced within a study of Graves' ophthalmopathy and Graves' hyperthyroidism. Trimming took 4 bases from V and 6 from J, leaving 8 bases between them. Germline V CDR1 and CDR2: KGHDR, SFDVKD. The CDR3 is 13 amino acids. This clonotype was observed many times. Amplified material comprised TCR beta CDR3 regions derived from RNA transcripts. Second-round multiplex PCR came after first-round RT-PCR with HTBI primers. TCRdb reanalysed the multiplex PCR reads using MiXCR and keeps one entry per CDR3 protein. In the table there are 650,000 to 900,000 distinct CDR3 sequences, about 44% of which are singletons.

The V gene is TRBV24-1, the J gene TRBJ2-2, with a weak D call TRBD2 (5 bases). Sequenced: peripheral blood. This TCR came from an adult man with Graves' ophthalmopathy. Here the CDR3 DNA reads TGTGCCACCAGTGAACTTAGCGCCGGGGAGCTGTTTTTT. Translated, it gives CATSELSAGELFF.